This T cell receptor (beta chain) was sequenced in a study of CXCR3 chemokines and chemotherapy response in bladder cancer (dated by TCRdb to the early 2020s). Some background on the complete study: The study tested whether activity of the CXCR3 chemokine system within human bladder cancer tumors predicted response to chemotherapy.

Within its sample, this clonotype is medium-sized (0.01 to 0.1%). Its cognate antigen has yet to be identified. Base qualities are not provided; no much larger clone lies one nucleotide away. Library preparation used PCR. Sequencing took place on an Illumina HiSeq 2500. TCRdb reprocessed the public reads (quality trimming at Q25 with fastp, clone calling with MiXCR) and kept in-frame beta chains. Every CDR3 protein is listed once, alongside the most common genes and DNA of its rows. For this sample there are about 9,000 distinct CDR3 sequences; under 30% appear just once. The ten largest account for roughly 8.7% of the sample. For CDR1 and CDR2, the germline V gene lists SGHTA and FQGNSA. V and J lose 2 bases and 1 base, and a span of 5 bases separates them. Reading from cysteine to phenylalanine, the CDR3 counts 13 amino acids. The read is trimmed to its CDR3 DNA, 39 bases read in frame from base 1.

The sequence joins TRBV7-2 to TRBJ1-1, with the D gene too uncertain to name. This TCR was recovered from a human donor with bladder cancer that did not respond to neoadjuvant chemotherapy. Sample collection occurred from a patient whose treatment included neoadjuvant chemotherapy. For the CDR3, the sequence is CASSLLENTEAFF. The bases are TGTGCCAGCAGCTTACTTGAGAACACTGAAGCTTTCTTT.